The text below deals with one TCR beta chain. What it recognizes is unknown. This entry is derived from a study of cytomegalovirus exposure and HLA in healthy donors. Study overall: Earlier, fewer than 130 million unique TCR beta sequences were recovered from approximately 180 million T cells by an analysis. Of about 400 genotyped donors, more than 75% clustered with self-reported Caucasian donors. Whole-study results and caveats: In a later analysis, V- and J-gene trimming of beta chains associated with a DCLRE1C missense variant, replicated independently.

60 Vbeta and 13 Jbeta primers were used in PCR. Study processing details: There were around 80 million unique TCR beta chains by a later count, and around 10 million of them were shared. TCRdb's table, derived via immunoSEQ multiplex PCR, lists solely in-frame clones and lacks some. From that table come the V and J calls and clone size; the DNA was used to work out D and trimming. The sample lists 100,000 or so clones, around 62% seen once, with over 5% in the top ten. The origin of this receptor is a woman aged 25 to 39 in good health and CMV-seropositive. The sequencing input was PBMCs.

CDR3 bases: TGTGCCAGCAGCTTAAGGACAGGGGGCGACCCCTATGGCTACACCTTC. Encoded protein: CASSLRTGGDPYGYTF. The genes are TRBV11-3 and TRBJ1-2; TRBD1 matches 11 bases. V trimming: 2 bases; J trimming: 4 bases; junction bases outside the gene matches: 6. Looked up from germline, CDR1 is SGHNT and CDR2 is YENEEA. The CDR3 loop spans 16 amino acids.